The sequence of this T cell receptor beta chain was determined in a study of blood T cell repertoires in COVID-19. The overall study: T cells, B-cell-depleted T cells, or PBMCs provided the cDNA or gDNA that served as material.

Assignments of participants to cohorts depended upon their own reported clinical history. In the original processing: Nucleated cell counts were estimated from reference gene primer amplification. Repertoires were generated with immunoSEQ multiplex PCR, while TCRdb's copy carries only in-frame clones and drops some. That table is the source of V, J and clone size, and D and trimming were worked out from the DNA. The sample records 310,000 or so clones, 70% to 90% being singletons. The germline V gene encodes CDR1 MDHEN and CDR2 SYDVKM. The CDR3 loop spans 14 amino acids. The V gene lost 0 bases and the J gene lost 1 base, with 6 bases spanning the gap.

This TCR was sampled from a woman aged 40 to 50 who had recovered from COVID-19. J is TRBJ1-1 and V is TRBV28; D is undetermined. Sequencing used PBMCs or T cells enriched from blood (not recorded which). CDR3: CASSLWAANTEAFF. CDR3 nucleotides: TGTGCCAGCAGTTTATGGGCCGCGAACACTGAAGCTTTCTTT.